A selection of T cell receptor beta chains follows, all from one sample in a study of T cell repertoires in cytomegalovirus infection. TCRdb reprocessed the reads via MiXCR and lists one record per CDR3 protein. The sample lists approximately 750,000 distinct CDR3 sequences, less than 40% occurring once. The sample comprised PBMCs. The receptors stem from a human donor in good health (CMV status not recorded). Some clones in this sample may be carry-over from other donors' samples. Each CDR3 is given with its conserved first and last residue. A D gene is named only where the DNA matches it firmly. The size of a clone is reported for some rows only, either as once, few or many, or as a class for expanded clones.

d_gene	j_gene	abundance	v_gene	CDR3nt	CDR3aa
NA	TRBJ1-2	NA	TRBV7-9	TGTGCCAGCAGCTTACTAACCAGTGCATATGGCTACACCTTC	CASSLLTSAYGYTF
TRBD1	TRBJ1-6	NA	TRBV20-1	TGCAGTGTTAGACCGGGACAGGGGACACCCCTCCACTTT	CSVRPGQGTPLHF
NA	TRBJ2-1	many	TRBV7-8	TGTGCCAGCAGCTTAGTCGGAGGCTATGAGCAGTTCTTC	CASSLVGGYEQFF
NA	TRBJ2-7	NA	TRBV19	TGTGCCAGTAGTCCCACAGGGAGCGGATACGAGCAGTACTTC	CASSPTGSGYEQYF
TRBD1	TRBJ1-5	few	TRBV15	TGTGCCACCTCCACGGCGGACAGGGATCAGCCCCAGCATTTT	CATSTADRDQPQHF
TRBD1	TRBJ1-1	NA	TRBV28	TGTGCCAGCAGCCCGGACAGGGGGGTTAAATCTTTCTTT	CASSPDRGVKSFF
NA	TRBJ1-1	NA	TRBV15	TGTGCCACCAGCGTCCACAGGGTTTTGACCACTGAAGCTTTCTTT	CATSVHRVLTTEAFF
NA	TRBJ2-3	NA	TRBV5-5	TGTGCCAGCAGCTTAATTTCCCCAGCACCTAGCACAGATACGCAGTATTTT	CASSLISPAPSTDTQYF
NA	TRBJ1-5	NA	TRBV28	TGTGCCAGCAGGGAGGATGTGGCGGGGGACAATCAGCCCCAGCATTTT	CASREDVAGDNQPQHF
TRBD1	TRBJ2-2	many	TRBV29-1	TGCAGCGTTAGGGACAGGGGAATTGAAGACACCGGGGAGCTGTTTTTT	CSVRDRGIEDTGELFF
NA	TRBJ1-5	NA	TRBV19	TGTGCCAGTCTACATAGGTTGGGTCAGCCCCAGCATTTT	CASLHRLGQPQHF
TRBD1	TRBJ2-5	few	TRBV7-6	TGTGCCAGCAGCTTATCTTCTTCTCTTGACAGGGGAGGTAGGGAGACCCAGTACTTC	CASSLSSSLDRGGRETQYF
NA	TRBJ1-1	many	TRBV28	TGTGCCAGCCCCAGTCCCACTGAAGCTTTCTTT	CASPSPTEAFF
TRBD1	TRBJ2-7	NA	TRBV28	TGTGCCAGCAAACACAGGGGGCCCTACGAGCAGTACTTC	CASKHRGPYEQYF
NA	TRBJ2-7	few	TRBV7-6	TGTGCCAGCAGCTTAGAACCCAAGGGATCCTACGAGCAGTACTTC	CASSLEPKGSYEQYF
NA	TRBJ1-1	NA	TRBV27	TGTGCCAGCAGTTTATATGCAGGAGGGAACACTGAAGCTTTCTTT	CASSLYAGGNTEAFF
TRBD2	TRBJ2-1	NA	TRBV11-2	TGTGCCAGCAGCTTAGGACTAGCGGGGATGTATGAGCAGTTCTTC	CASSLGLAGMYEQFF
TRBD2	TRBJ2-1	NA	TRBV20-1	TGCAGTGCTATATCTAGCGGGAGGGCCTACAATGAGCAGTTCTTC	CSAISSGRAYNEQFF
NA	TRBJ1-1	NA	TRBV30	TGTGCCTGGAATGTTTTCAGGGAGGGCACTGACGCTTTCTTT	CAWNVFREGTDAFF
TRBD2	TRBJ2-7	few	TRBV7-2	TGTGCCAGCAGACCTACTAGCGGGAGGTACGAGCAGTACTTC	CASRPTSGRYEQYF
NA	TRBJ1-1	NA	TRBV20-1	TGCAGTGCTAGAGTACCGGCCAACACTGAAGCTTTCTTT	CSARVPANTEAFF
NA	TRBJ1-1	NA	TRBV5-6	TGTGCCAGCATCCTTCGGTGGCGGAGTATGAACACTGAAGCTTTCTTT	CASILRWRSMNTEAFF
NA	TRBJ1-1	once	TRBV7-4	TGTGCCAGCAGCTCTATCCCAGGTATGAACACTGAAGCTTTCTTT	CASSSIPGMNTEAFF
NA	TRBJ2-2	NA	TRBV6-1	TGTGCCAGCACCGAATGGGCGGGAACTAAGGCCGGGGAGCTGTTTTTT	CASTEWAGTKAGELFF
NA	TRBJ1-3	NA	TRBV6-2/TRBV6-3	TGTGCCAGCAGTCGACAGTTAACCGGAAACACCATATATTTT	CASSRQLTGNTIYF
NA	TRBJ2-1	once	TRBV28	TGTGCCAGCAGTAACCCTCCCTGGGGGCTCTCATCGCCTGAGCAGTTCTTC	CASSNPPWGLSSPEQFF
TRBD2	TRBJ2-4	NA	TRBV28	TGTGCCAGCAGTAGCCTAGCGGGGAGGGGGGGCATTCAGTACTTC	CASSSLAGRGGIQYF
TRBD1	TRBJ2-5	NA	TRBV25-1	TGTGCCAGCAGTGAACAACGCGGCTTTGGGACAGCACAAGAGACCCAGTACTTC	CASSEQRGFGTAQETQYF
NA	TRBJ2-5	NA	TRBV6-6	TGTGCCAGCAGTTACACGGCCCAAGAGACCCAGTACTTC	CASSYTAQETQYF
NA	TRBJ2-5	many	TRBV28	TGTGCCAGCAGATCTGGACCCGGGGGACCTTCAGAGACCCAGTACTTC	CASRSGPGGPSETQYF
NA	TRBJ1-2	few	TRBV7-8	TGTGCCAGCAGCTTAGAGGGGGTTGGCTACACCTTC	CASSLEGVGYTF
TRBD1	TRBJ1-6	many	TRBV6-1	TGTGCCAGCAGTACAGGGGCCGCCTATAATTCACCCCTCCACTTT	CASSTGAAYNSPLHF
NA	TRBJ1-1	few	TRBV12-3/TRBV12-4	TGTGCCAGCAGTTTTTTGGGGACCCTCGCTGAAGCTTTCTTT	CASSFLGTLAEAFF
TRBD2	TRBJ2-1	NA	TRBV29-1	TGCAGCGTTGAAGGGGGGACTAGCGGGAAGGACAATGAGCAGTTCTTC	CSVEGGTSGKDNEQFF
NA	TRBJ1-3	NA	TRBV5-1	TGCGCCAGCAGCTTGGACTACTCTGGAAACACCATATATTTT	CASSLDYSGNTIYF